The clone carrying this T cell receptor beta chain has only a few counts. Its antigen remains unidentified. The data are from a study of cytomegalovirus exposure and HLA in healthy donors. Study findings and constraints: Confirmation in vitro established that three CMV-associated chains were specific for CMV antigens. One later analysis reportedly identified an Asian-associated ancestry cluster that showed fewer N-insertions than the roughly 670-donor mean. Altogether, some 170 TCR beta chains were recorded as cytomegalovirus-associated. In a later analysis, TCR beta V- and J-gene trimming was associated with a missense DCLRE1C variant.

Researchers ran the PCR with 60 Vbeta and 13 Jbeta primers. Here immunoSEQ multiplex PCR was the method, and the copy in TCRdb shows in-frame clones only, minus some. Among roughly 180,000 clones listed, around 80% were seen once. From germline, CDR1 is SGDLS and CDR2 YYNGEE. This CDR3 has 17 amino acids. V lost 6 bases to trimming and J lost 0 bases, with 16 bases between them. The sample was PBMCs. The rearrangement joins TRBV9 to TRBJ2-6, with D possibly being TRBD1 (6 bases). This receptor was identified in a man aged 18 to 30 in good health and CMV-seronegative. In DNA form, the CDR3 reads TGTGCCAGCATGCATTCGGGACACAGCTCTGGGGCCAACGTCCTGACTTTC. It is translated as CASMHSGHSSGANVLTF.